Sequencing of this T cell receptor (beta chain) was carried out in a study of CD8+ T cells in alopecia areata (dated by TCRdb to about 2018). A note on the overall study: To study T cell clonal expansion in alopecia areata, the researchers applied high-throughput TCRbeta sequencing to both the C3H/HeJ mouse model and human patients. Human TCRbeta sequencing covered scalp tissue and sorted CD4+ and CD8+ peripheral blood T cells from patchy and totalis/universalis alopecia areata patients and healthy controls. Scalp clonality was compared among normal scalp (n=4), patchy alopecia areata scalp (n=8), and alopecia totalis/universalis scalp (n=8). RNA came from the PAXgene miRNA kit for fixed scalp, the miRNeasy kit for PBMCs, and the RNeasy kit for mouse skin. immunoSEQ multiplex PCR using 35 Vbeta forward primers and 13 Jbeta reverse primers was used to amplify TCRbeta CDR3 regions.

At the junction V is shortened by 0 bases and J by 5 bases; bases outside the gene matches: 10. From the germline V gene, CDR1 is SQVTM and CDR2 is ANQGSEA. Taken from cysteine to phenylalanine, the CDR3 has 16 residues. Only the CDR3 DNA stays, 48 bases, in frame from base 1. Broader findings and caveats from the paper: Shared TCR sequences between patients were less evident than in mice, which may be partly attributable to HLA diversity in the patient population. Lesional scalp, especially in alopecia totalis/universalis, showed higher clonality and more expanded CD8+ clones than normal scalp, suggesting antigenic drive. Resident alphabeta T cells in normal human skin are also sequenced, complicating scalp TCR repertoire analysis, unlike mouse skin dominated by gammadelta T cells.

PBMCs were isolated by density centrifugation and stained for CD3, CD4 and CD8, after which CD4+ and CD8+ T cells were sorted on a FACSAria. Scalp biopsies and blood samples were obtained from unaffected controls. The method was the immunoSEQ multiplex PCR assay. To provide template for TCR sequencing, every sample had RNA extracted and reverse transcribed into cDNA. SuperScript III was used to make first-strand cDNA, primed with a 2:1 mix of oligo-dT and random hexamers. A synthetic immune receptor repertoire was used to gauge amplification bias, and whatever bias remained was removed computationally. The paper's data handling went like this. Raw reads were preprocessed to remove errors, and CDR3 was defined by IMGT conventions from the conserved cysteine to phenylalanine. Clonality was computed by normalizing Shannon entropy by log2 of the number of productive unique TCRs and subtracting the result from 1. Whether scalp clones were CD4 or CD8 was inferred by matching scalp TCRbeta sequences against CD4 and CD8 repertoires sorted from blood. TCRdb took this table from immuneACCESS and kept in-frame rearrangements with V and J called. Such tables lack part of the clones; where checked against another copy, unresolved V genes explain under half of the gap, and the rest is unexplained. V, J and clone size derive from that table, while D and trimming were established from the DNA sequence. The sample table lists about 110,000 clones, 59% of them with a count of one. The leading ten clones occupy 20% to 25% of the sample.

A few counts support this clone. The clone's antigen remains unknown. Base qualities are not at hand, and no much larger clone is one base apart. The TCR originated in a human donor in good health. Sequencing input: CD8+ T cells sorted from blood. The rearrangement combines TRBV29-1 with TRBJ2-1; 7 bases in the junction line up with TRBD2. DNA sequence: TGCAGCGTTGAAGATGCGTCGGCGGGGGAGAACAATGAGCAGTTCTTC. It codes for CSVEDASAGENNEQFF.